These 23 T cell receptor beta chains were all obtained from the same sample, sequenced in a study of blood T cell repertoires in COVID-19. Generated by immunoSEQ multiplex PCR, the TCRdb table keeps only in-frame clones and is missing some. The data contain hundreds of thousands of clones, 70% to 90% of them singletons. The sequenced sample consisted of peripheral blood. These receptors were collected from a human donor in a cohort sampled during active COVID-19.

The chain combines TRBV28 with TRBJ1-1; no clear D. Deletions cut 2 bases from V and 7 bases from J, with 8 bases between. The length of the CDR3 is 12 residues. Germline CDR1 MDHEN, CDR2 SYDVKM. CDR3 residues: CASSLAQDEAFF. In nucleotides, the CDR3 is TGTGCCAGCAGTTTAGCACAAGATGAAGCTTTCTTT.

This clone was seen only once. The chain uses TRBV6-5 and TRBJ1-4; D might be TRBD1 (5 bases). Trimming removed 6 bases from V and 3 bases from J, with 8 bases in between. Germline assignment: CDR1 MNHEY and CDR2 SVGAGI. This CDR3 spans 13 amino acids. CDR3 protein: CASRGPANEKLFF. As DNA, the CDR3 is TGTGCCAGCAGGGGGCCAGCTAATGAAAAACTGTTTTTT.

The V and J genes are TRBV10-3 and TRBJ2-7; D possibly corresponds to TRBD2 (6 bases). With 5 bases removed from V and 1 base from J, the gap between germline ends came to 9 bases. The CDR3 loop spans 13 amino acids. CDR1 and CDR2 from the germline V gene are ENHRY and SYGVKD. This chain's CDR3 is CAISPGVSYEQYF. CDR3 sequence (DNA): TGTGCCATCAGTCCGGGGGTGTCCTACGAGCAGTACTTC.

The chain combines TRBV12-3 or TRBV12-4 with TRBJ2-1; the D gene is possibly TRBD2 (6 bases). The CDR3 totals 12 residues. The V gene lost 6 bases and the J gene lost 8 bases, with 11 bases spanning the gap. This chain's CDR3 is CASRLRDYEQFF. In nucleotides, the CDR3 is TGTGCCAGCAGGCTCAGGGACTATGAGCAGTTCTTC.

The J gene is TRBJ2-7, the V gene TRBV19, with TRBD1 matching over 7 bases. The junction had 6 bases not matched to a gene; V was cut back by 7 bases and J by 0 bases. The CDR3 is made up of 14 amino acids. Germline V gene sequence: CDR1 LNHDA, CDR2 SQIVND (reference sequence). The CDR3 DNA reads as TGTGCCAGTACCCCGACAGGGAACTCCTACGAGCAGTACTTC. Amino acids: CASTPTGNSYEQYF. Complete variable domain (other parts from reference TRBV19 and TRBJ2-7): DGGITQSPKYLFRKEGQNVTLSCEQNLNHDAMYWYRQDPGQGLRLIYYSQIVNDFQKGDIAEGYSVSREKKESFPLTVTSAQKNPTAFYLCASTPTGNSYEQYFGPGTRLTVT.

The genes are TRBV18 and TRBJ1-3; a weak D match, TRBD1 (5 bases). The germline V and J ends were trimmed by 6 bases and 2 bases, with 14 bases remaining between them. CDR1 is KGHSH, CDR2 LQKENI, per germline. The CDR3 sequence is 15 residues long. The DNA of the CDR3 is TGTGCCAGCTCCCCAGCGGGGGGAACTGGAAACACCATATATTTT. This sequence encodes CASSPAGGTGNTIYF.

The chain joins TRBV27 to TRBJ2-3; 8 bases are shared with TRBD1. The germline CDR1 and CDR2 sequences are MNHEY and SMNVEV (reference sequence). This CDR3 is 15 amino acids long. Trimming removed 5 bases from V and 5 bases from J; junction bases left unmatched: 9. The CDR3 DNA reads TGTGCCAGCAGTCCTCGACAGGGGAGAGGAGATACGCAGTATTTT. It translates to CASSPRQGRGDTQYF.

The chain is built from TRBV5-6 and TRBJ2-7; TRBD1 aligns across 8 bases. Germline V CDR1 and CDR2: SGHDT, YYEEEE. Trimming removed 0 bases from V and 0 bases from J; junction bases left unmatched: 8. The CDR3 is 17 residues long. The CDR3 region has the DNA TGTGCCAGCAGCTTGGGCTTCGGGACAGGCCCCTCCTACGAGCAGTACTTC. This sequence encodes CASSLGFGTGPSYEQYF. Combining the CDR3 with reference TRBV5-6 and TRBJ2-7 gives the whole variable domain DAGVTQSPTHLIKTRGQQVTLRCSPKSGHDTVSWYQQALGQGPQFIFQYYEEEERQRGNFPDRFSGHQFPNYSSELNVNALLLGDSALYLCASSLGFGTGPSYEQYFGPGTRLTVT.

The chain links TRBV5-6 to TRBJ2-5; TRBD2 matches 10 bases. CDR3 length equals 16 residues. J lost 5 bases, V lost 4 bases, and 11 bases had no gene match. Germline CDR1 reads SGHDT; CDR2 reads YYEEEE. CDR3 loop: CASSHLIAGGGETQYF. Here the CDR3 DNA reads TGTGCCAGCAGCCACCTTATAGCGGGGGGCGGGGAGACCCAGTACTTC.

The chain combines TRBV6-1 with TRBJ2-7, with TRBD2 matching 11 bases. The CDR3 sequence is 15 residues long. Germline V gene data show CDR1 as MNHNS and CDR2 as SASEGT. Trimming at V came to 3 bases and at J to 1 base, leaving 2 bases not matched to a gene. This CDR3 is CASSERLAGSYEQYF. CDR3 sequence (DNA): TGTGCCAGCAGTGAGAGACTAGCGGGATCCTACGAGCAGTACTTC.

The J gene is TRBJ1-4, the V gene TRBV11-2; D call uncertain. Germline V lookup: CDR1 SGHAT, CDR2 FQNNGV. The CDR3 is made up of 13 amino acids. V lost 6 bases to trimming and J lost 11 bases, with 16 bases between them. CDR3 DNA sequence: TGTGCCAGCAGTAGCTTAGTAAGTGAGAAACTGTTTTTT. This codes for CASSSLVSEKLFF.

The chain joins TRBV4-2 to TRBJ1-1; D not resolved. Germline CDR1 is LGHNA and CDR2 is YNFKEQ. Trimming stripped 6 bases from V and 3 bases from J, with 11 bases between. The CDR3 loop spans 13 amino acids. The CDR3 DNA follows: TGTGCCAGCAGAGGCGAGGGTTACACTGAAGCTTTCTTT. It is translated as CASRGEGYTEAFF.

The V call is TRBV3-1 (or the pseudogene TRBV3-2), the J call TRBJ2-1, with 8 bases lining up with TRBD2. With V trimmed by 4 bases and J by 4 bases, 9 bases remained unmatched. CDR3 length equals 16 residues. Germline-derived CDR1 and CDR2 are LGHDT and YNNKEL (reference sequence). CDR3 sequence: CASSPGVLAEYNEQFF. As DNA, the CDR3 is TGTGCCAGCAGCCCAGGCGTACTAGCGGAGTACAATGAGCAGTTCTTC.

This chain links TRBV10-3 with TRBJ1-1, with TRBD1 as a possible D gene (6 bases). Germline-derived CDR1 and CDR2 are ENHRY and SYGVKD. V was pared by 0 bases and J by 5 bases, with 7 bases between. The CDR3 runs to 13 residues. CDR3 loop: CAISESQGTEAFF. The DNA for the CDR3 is TGTGCCATCAGTGAGTCACAGGGAACTGAAGCTTTCTTT.

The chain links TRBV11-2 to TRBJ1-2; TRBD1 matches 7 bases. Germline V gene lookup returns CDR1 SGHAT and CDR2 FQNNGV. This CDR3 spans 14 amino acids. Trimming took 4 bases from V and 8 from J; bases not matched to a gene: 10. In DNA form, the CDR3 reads TGTGCCAGCAGCTCGACAGGGACCGGTGGAGGCTACACCTTC. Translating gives CASSSTGTGGGYTF.

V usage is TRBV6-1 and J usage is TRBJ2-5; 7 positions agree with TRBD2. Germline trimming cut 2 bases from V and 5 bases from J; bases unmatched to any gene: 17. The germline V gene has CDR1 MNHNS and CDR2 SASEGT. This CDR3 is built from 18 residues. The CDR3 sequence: CASSETASGISSGETQYF. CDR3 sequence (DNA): TGTGCCAGCAGTGAAACGGCTAGCGGAATATCCTCGGGGGAGACCCAGTACTTC.

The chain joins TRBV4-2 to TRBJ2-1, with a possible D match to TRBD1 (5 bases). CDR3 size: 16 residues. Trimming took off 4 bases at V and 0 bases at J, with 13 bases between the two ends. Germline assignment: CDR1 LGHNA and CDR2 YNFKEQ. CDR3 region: CASSPRAHSSYNEQFF. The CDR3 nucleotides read TGTGCCAGCAGCCCCAGGGCCCACAGCTCCTACAATGAGCAGTTCTTC.

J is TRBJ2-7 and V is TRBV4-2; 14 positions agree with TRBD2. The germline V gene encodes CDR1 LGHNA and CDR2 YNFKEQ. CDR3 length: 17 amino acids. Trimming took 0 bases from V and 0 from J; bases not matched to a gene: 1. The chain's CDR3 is CASSQEGTSGSSYEQYF. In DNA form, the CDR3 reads TGTGCCAGCAGCCAAGAAGGGACTAGCGGGAGCTCCTACGAGCAGTACTTC.

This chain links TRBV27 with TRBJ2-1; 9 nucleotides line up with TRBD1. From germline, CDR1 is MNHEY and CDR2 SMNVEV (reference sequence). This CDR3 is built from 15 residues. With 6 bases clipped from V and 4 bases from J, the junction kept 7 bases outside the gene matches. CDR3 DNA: TGTGCCAGCAGCAGTACAGGGGGCGCGTACAATGAGCAGTTCTTC. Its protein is CASSSTGGAYNEQFF.

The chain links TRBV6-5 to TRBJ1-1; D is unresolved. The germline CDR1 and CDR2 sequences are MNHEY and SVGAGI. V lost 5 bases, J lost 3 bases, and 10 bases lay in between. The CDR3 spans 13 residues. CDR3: CASSRNRDTEAFF. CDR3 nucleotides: TGTGCCAGCAGTCGCAACCGGGACACTGAAGCTTTCTTT.

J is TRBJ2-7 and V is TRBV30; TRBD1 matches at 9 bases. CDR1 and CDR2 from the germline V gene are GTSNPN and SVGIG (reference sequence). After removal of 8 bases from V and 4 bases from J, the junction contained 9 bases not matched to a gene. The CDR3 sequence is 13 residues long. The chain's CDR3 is CAVDRDRVYEQYF. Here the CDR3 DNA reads TGTGCCGTCGACCGGGACAGGGTTTACGAGCAGTACTTC.

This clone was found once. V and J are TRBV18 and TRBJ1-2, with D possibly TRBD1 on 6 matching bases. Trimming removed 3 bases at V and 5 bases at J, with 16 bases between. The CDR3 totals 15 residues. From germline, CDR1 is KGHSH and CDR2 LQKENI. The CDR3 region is CASSPPGDNRYGYTF. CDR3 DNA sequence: TGTGCCAGCTCACCTCCAGGGGACAACAGATATGGCTACACCTTC.

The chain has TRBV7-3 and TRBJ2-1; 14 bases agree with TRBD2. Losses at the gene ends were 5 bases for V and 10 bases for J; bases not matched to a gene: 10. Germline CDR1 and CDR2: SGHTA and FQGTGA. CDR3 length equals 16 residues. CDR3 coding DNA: TGTGCCAGCAGCCGATCGGGACTAGCGGGAGATGGGGAGCAGTTCTTC. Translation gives CASSRSGLAGDGEQFF.